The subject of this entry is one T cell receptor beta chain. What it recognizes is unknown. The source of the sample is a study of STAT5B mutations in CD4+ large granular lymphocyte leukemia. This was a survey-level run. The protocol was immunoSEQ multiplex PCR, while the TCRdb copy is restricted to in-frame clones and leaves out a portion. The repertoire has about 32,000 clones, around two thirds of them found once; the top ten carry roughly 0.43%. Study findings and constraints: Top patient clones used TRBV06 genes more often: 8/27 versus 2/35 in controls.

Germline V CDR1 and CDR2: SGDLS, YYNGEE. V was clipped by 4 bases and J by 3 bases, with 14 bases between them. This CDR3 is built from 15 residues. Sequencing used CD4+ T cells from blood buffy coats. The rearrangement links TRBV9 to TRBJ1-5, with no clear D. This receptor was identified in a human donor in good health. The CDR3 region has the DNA TGTGCCAGCAGCCCCGAGGGAGGAGACAATCAGCCCCAGCATTTT. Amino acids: CASSPEGGDNQPQHF.